These 26 T cell receptor beta chains share one sample of origin, sequenced in a study of T cells after yellow fever vaccination. A single record per CDR3 protein comes from TCRdb applying MiXCR to the 5' RACE reads. The sample has 300,000 or so distinct CDR3 sequences, over 10% seen once. The starting material was CD4+ T cells sorted from PBMCs, obtained 45 days after the yellow fever booster vaccination. The receptors derive from a man aged 25 to 40 who received the YFV17D yellow fever vaccine.

This clonotype was detected only a few times. The genes are TRBV15 and TRBJ2-3, with TRBD2 identical over 7 bases. V lost 0 bases and J lost 4; bases outside the gene matches: 7. Germline CDR1 reads LNHNV; CDR2 reads YYDKDF (reference sequence). The CDR3 runs 16 residues. CDR3 DNA: TGTGCCACCAGCAGAGATCGCGCGGGAGTGGCAGATACGCAGTATTTT. Protein product: CATSRDRAGVADTQYF.

This clonotype came up a few times. The J gene is TRBJ2-3, the V gene TRBV7-2; D not certain. The CDR3 sequence is 15 residues long. Trimming took off 2 bases at V and 0 bases at J, with 9 bases between the two ends. Per germline, CDR1 SGHTA and CDR2 FQGNSA. The CDR3 sequence: CASSLPAPSTDTQYF. The CDR3 DNA reads TGTGCCAGCAGCTTACCCGCCCCTAGCACAGATACGCAGTATTTT.

The chain carries TRBV12-3 or TRBV12-4 and TRBJ2-2; D ambiguous. The V gene lost 4 bases and the J gene lost 7 bases, with 7 bases spanning the gap. CDR3 size: 12 residues. The CDR3 sequence: CASSCGYGELFF. The CDR3 region has the DNA TGTGCCAGCAGTTGTGGGTACGGGGAGCTGTTTTTT.

This clonotype turned up a few times. In DNA, the CDR3 is TGCGCCAGCAGCTGGGGACTAGCGGAAAGCTCCTACAATGAGCAGTTCTTC. Encoded protein: CASSWGLAESSYNEQFF. The V gene is TRBV5-1, the J gene TRBJ2-1, with 11 nucleotides matching TRBD2. The V gene end was trimmed by 3 bases and the J gene end by 0 bases; junction bases not matched to a gene: 5. CDR3 length equals 17 residues. CDR1 SGHRS and CDR2 YFSETQ come from the germline V gene.

The V and J genes are TRBV29-1 and TRBJ2-2, with 10 positions matching TRBD2. V dropped 4 bases and J dropped 7; count of bases not matched to a gene: 12. The CDR3 consists of 16 residues. The germline gives CDR1 SQVTM, CDR2 ANQGSEA. DNA for the CDR3: TGCAGCGTTGCGGTTCGGAGCGGGGGGGCAGGCGGGGAGCTGTTTTTT. This encodes CSVAVRSGGAGGELFF.

V usage is TRBV18 and J usage is TRBJ2-1; weak D call: TRBD1 (6 bases). The germline CDR1 and CDR2 sequences are KGHSH and LQKENI. This CDR3 region has 15 residues. Trimming pared 1 base from V and 8 bases from J, leaving 15 bases between. CDR3 in DNA: TGTGCCAGCTCACCACAAGGCAGGGGTTTCGATGAGCAGTTCTTC. Translated, it gives CASSPQGRGFDEQFF. The whole variable domain, remainder taken from reference TRBV18 and TRBJ2-1, is NAGVMQNPRHLVRRRGQEARLRCSPMKGHSHVYWYRQLPEEGLKFMVYLQKENIIDESGMPKERFSAEFPKEGPSILRIQQVVRGDSAAYFCASSPQGRGFDEQFFGPGTRLTVL.

J is TRBJ1-1 and V is TRBV6-2 or TRBV6-3; the match to TRBD1 covers 12 bases. This CDR3 spans 19 amino acids. J gave up 0 bases and V 4 bases, and 12 bases lay outside the gene matches. The germline V gene encodes CDR1 MNHEY and CDR2 SVGEGT. The CDR3, as DNA: TGTGCCAGCAGTTCCCATCCGCGGGACAGGGGGCAGATGAACACTGAAGCTTTCTTT. Translated: CASSSHPRDRGQMNTEAFF.

In this sample, this clonotype turned up a few times. This chain uses TRBV20-1 with TRBJ2-5; tentative D call: TRBD2 (6 bases). Germline CDR1 and CDR2: DFQATT and SNEGSKA (reference sequence). V was cut by 1 base and J by 6 bases, with 18 bases left in between. CDR3 size: 15 residues. The CDR3 is CSARVTGADQKTQYF. The CDR3 region has the DNA TGCAGTGCTAGAGTCACGGGAGCGGATCAAAAGACCCAGTACTTC.

Ten or more counts support this clonotype. The rearrangement uses TRBV20-1 and TRBJ2-1; the match to TRBD2 covers 8 bases. CDR1 and CDR2 (germline): DFQATT, SNEGSKA (reference sequence). The CDR3 totals 12 residues. J lost 3 bases, V lost 7 bases, and 2 bases had no gene match. The CDR3 DNA reads TGCAGTGGTAGCGGGAACTACAATGAGCAGTTCTTC. Its protein is CSGSGNYNEQFF.

This clonotype was observed a few times. The chain links TRBV19 to TRBJ2-2; TRBD1 matches 7 bases. CDR1 and CDR2 from the germline V gene are LNHDA and SQIVND (reference sequence). The junction had 12 bases not matched to a gene; V was cut back by 7 bases and J by 1 base. The CDR3 sequence is 17 residues long. Written as DNA, the CDR3 is TGTGCCAGTATGGGCCCCCCGGGACAGAGGAACACCGGGGAGCTGTTTTTT. Its translation is CASMGPPGQRNTGELFF.

This sequence joins TRBV10-3 and TRBJ2-5; D is unresolved. CDR3 size: 16 residues. The V and J ends lost 0 bases and 5 bases respectively, with 16 bases between them. Germline-derived CDR1 and CDR2 are ENHRY and SYGVKD. The CDR3 region has the DNA TGTGCCATCAGTGAGTCCGGAAGCCTCAGTGGGGAGACCCAGTACTTC. Its protein product is CAISESGSLSGETQYF.

This clonotype has more than one count but fewer than ten. J is TRBJ2-5 and V is TRBV10-2, with no clear D. The CDR3 has 14 residues. CDR1 WSHSY and CDR2 SAAADI come from the germline V gene. Trimming removed 4 bases at V and 5 bases at J, with 14 bases between. The chain's CDR3 is CASSAVALGETQYF. In DNA, the CDR3 is TGCGCCAGCAGTGCGGTGGCCTTGGGGGAGACCCAGTACTTC.

This clonotype was seen only a few times. The rearrangement uses TRBV20-1 and TRBJ2-1; 7 bases are a match to TRBD2. The J segment lost 8 bases and the V segment lost 0 bases, leaving 10 bases of the junction unmatched. The CDR3 sequence is 15 residues long. Germline V lookup: CDR1 DFQATT, CDR2 SNEGSKA (reference sequence). CDR3 protein: CSARDRRGMVDEQFF. The CDR3 DNA reads as TGCAGTGCTAGAGATCGGCGGGGGATGGTGGATGAGCAGTTCTTC.

The sample holds a few counts of this clonotype. The chain recombines TRBV7-9 with TRBJ2-5; D gene unclear. The V and J ends lost 2 bases and 5 bases respectively, with 6 bases between them. The CDR3 has 12 residues. Germline V lookup: CDR1 SEHNR, CDR2 FQNEAQ (reference sequence). The CDR3 DNA reads as TGTGCCAGCAGCTTACACGGGGAGACCCAGTACTTC. This sequence encodes CASSLHGETQYF.

This chain links TRBV19 with TRBJ2-3, with D unclear. This CDR3 spans 13 amino acids. The V and J ends lost 3 bases and 4 bases respectively, with 8 bases between them. The germline CDR1 and CDR2 sequences are LNHDA and SQIVND (reference sequence). In DNA form, the CDR3 reads TGTGCCAGTAGTATTACAATTTCAGATACGCAGTATTTT. Its protein is CASSITISDTQYF.

The chain joins TRBV18 to TRBJ2-3; D not resolved. V gave up 2 bases and J gave up 5 bases, with 5 bases separating them. Germline V CDR1 and CDR2: KGHSH, LQKENI. The CDR3 loop spans 12 amino acids. The CDR3 protein is CASSPIGDTQYF. Written as DNA, the CDR3 is TGTGCCAGCTCACCAATAGGAGATACGCAGTATTTT.

This clonotype has a count of ten or more. The chain employs TRBV4-2 and TRBJ2-5, with D possibly called TRBD1 or TRBD2 (5 bases each). The CDR3 is 15 amino acids. V was shortened by 0 bases and J by 7 bases, with 15 bases between the two germline ends. Germline lookup yields CDR1 LGHNA and CDR2 YNFKEQ. In DNA, the CDR3 is TGTGCCAGCAGCCAAGATTATGCAGGGACGGGGACCCAGTACTTC. Protein: CASSQDYAGTGTQYF.

The chain joins TRBV29-1 to TRBJ2-5; 8 bases match TRBD2. The CDR3 covers 13 residues. Germline V gives CDR1 SQVTM, CDR2 ANQGSEA. V trimming: 4 bases; J trimming: 5 bases; junction bases outside the gene matches: 6. The CDR3 coding sequence is TGCAGCGTTGGTGCGGGAGGATTGGAGACCCAGTACTTC. Translation gives CSVGAGGLETQYF.

This clonotype was observed a few times. J is TRBJ1-5 and V is TRBV28, with 8 bases that match TRBD1. The V gene's germline CDR1 is MDHEN and CDR2 SYDVKM. The CDR3 covers 15 residues. J gave up 2 bases and V 2 bases, and 2 bases lay outside the gene matches. This CDR3 reads CASSLQGQGNQPQHF. The CDR3 nucleotides read TGTGCCAGCAGTTTACAGGGACAGGGCAATCAGCCCCAGCATTTT.

The chain has TRBV21-1 and TRBJ2-2; TRBD1 was called by the table and not checked on the DNA. TRBV21-1 represents a pseudogene. The CDR3 loop spans 15 amino acids. The CDR3 nucleotides read TGTGCCAGCAGCAAAGCGCTGGGGGACACCGGGGAGCTGTTTTTT. This translates into CASSKALGDTGELFF.

In this sample, this clonotype turned up a few times. The V gene is TRBV2, the J gene TRBJ2-7, with D maybe TRBD1 (6 bases). Per the germline V gene, CDR1 is SNHLY and CDR2 is FYNNEI. V lost 8 bases to trimming and J lost 3 bases, with 14 bases between them. This CDR3 has 13 residues. CDR3 residues: CASGIEQGYEQYF. In DNA, the CDR3 is TGTGCCAGCGGGATTGAACAGGGCTACGAGCAGTACTTC.

This sequence joins TRBV12-3 or TRBV12-4 and TRBJ2-7; D ambiguous. This CDR3 comprises 12 residues. V was clipped by 5 bases and J by 2 bases, with 7 bases between them. The CDR3 loop reads CASSPTTYEQYF. The CDR3 region has the DNA TGTGCCAGCAGTCCAACAACCTACGAGCAGTACTTC.

V usage is TRBV7-2 and J usage is TRBJ2-7; D assignment may be TRBD1 or TRBD2 (6 bases each). Germline V gene data show CDR1 as SGHTA and CDR2 as FQGNSA. V was cut by 4 bases and J by 1 base, with 14 bases left in between. This CDR3 is built from 15 residues. The CDR3 DNA follows: TGTGCCAGCAGCTCAGGAGGGGGGATTTCCTACGAGCAGTACTTC. This translates into CASSSGGGISYEQYF.

V usage is TRBV7-2 and J usage is TRBJ1-1, with D unclear. V was trimmed by 1 base and J by 1 base, leaving 10 bases between them. The CDR3 length is 15 residues. Germline lookup yields CDR1 SGHTA and CDR2 FQGNSA. The CDR3: CASSLVRGENTEAFF. In DNA form, the CDR3 reads TGTGCCAGCAGCTTAGTGCGGGGAGAGAACACTGAAGCTTTCTTT. Looking up the rest from reference TRBV7-2 and TRBJ1-1 gives the full variable domain: GAGVSQSPSNKVTEKGKDVELRCDPISGHTALYWYRQSLGQGLEFLIYFQGNSAPDKSGLPSDRFSAERTGGSVSTLTIQRTQQEDSAVYLCASSLVRGENTEAFFGQGTRLTVV.

V usage is TRBV11-1 and J usage is TRBJ2-3; D remains unclear. V lost 5 bases to trimming and J lost 2 bases, with 11 bases between them. CDR1 is SGHAT, CDR2 FQDESV, per germline (reference sequence). The CDR3 totals 14 residues. The CDR3 DNA reads as TGTGCCAGCAGCACGACTCTCCCCACAGATACGCAGTATTTT. Encoded protein: CASSTTLPTDTQYF.

The chain employs TRBV29-1 and TRBJ2-3; D not certain. With 7 bases removed from V and 0 bases from J, the gap between germline ends came to 8 bases. This CDR3 is 12 amino acids long. Germline assignment: CDR1 SQVTM and CDR2 ANQGSEA. The CDR3 is CSERHSTDTQYF. CDR3 bases: TGCAGCGAACGACACAGCACAGATACGCAGTATTTT.